A single sample gave rise to the 3 T cell receptor beta chains below, sequenced in a study of Ad26.COV2.S vaccination and SARS-CoV-2 variants. Treatment in this sample: 15 to 20 received Ad26.COV2.S at low or high dose, single or two shots; about 5 received placebo; per-sample allocation not given. Sampling was done on day 63 after the first vaccine or placebo injection. Clones were sequenced by immunoSEQ multiplex PCR, and TCRdb holds only the in-frame ones, with some missing. Of hundreds of thousands of clones in the sample, 80% to 90% are singletons; the top ten hold 3% to 4%. Sequencing was performed on peripheral blood, taken in a trial of Ad26.COV2.S vaccine versus placebo. The origin of the receptors is a person aged 18-65 years who received the Ad26.COV2.S COVID-19 vaccine or a placebo.

This chain joins TRBV25-1 and TRBJ2-3; maybe TRBD2 (7 bases). Germline CDR1 and CDR2: MGHDK and SYGVNS. V was cut by 3 bases and J by 1 base, with 14 bases left in between. The CDR3 runs 16 residues. In DNA form, the CDR3 reads TGTGCCAGCAGTGACTGGGGAGGGGGTGGCACAGATACGCAGTATTTT. It translates to CASSDWGGGGTDTQYF.

The J gene is TRBJ2-1, the V gene TRBV24-1, with 11 bases fitting TRBD2. The V gene end was trimmed by 5 bases and the J gene end by 8 bases; junction bases not matched to a gene: 10. Germline values: CDR1 KGHDR, CDR2 SFDVKD. The CDR3 is 16 residues long. CDR3 sequence reads: CATSGLVTSGSYEQFF. CDR3 coding DNA: TGTGCCACCAGTGGGCTAGTTACTAGCGGGAGTTATGAGCAGTTCTTC.

This clone was seen repeatedly, ten times or more. The chain links TRBV9 to TRBJ2-1; TRBD2 is a possible D gene (5 bases). Germline loops: CDR1 SGDLS, CDR2 YYNGEE. Trimming left V 4 bases short and J 5 bases short, with 16 bases between. The length of the CDR3 is 15 residues. The CDR3 DNA follows: TGTGCCAGCAGCCCGGACTTCCTGCCTGACAATGAGCAGTTCTTC. Translating it yields CASSPDFLPDNEQFF.